These T cell receptor beta chains were read from a single sample in a study of blood T cell repertoires in COVID-19. Clones were read by immunoSEQ multiplex PCR, and TCRdb kept only the in-frame ones, dropping some. Of 95,000 to 110,000 clones in the sample, nearly 90% were seen once. The specimen was peripheral blood. These receptors all stem from a middle-aged man in a cohort sampled during active COVID-19. Both conserved end residues are part of each CDR3. The D gene is left open where the match is weak. Clone sizes are given selectively: once, few, many, or a class where the clone is expanded.

>TRBV3-1/TRBV3-2|NA|TRBJ1-2|NA
TGTGCCAGCAGCCAAGGCGGATTTTATGGCTACACCTTC
CASSQGGFYGYTF
>TRBV11-3|NA|TRBJ2-7|NA
TGTGCCAGCAGCCTCAGACCGACTTCCTACGAGCAGTACTTC
CASSLRPTSYEQYF
>TRBV7-8|few|TRBJ2-7|NA
TGTGCCAGCAGCTGGCAGGGCTCCTACGAGCAGTACTTC
CASSWQGSYEQYF
>TRBV3-1/TRBV3-2|NA|TRBJ1-6|NA
TGTGCCAGCAGAGGGACACGGGCTAGTAATTCACCCCTCCACTTT
CASRGTRASNSPLHF
>TRBV7-9|NA|TRBJ2-1|NA
TGTGCCAGCACCCCAGGCGGGGTTTACAATGAGCAGTTCTTC
CASTPGGVYNEQFF
>TRBV7-9|NA|TRBJ2-5|TRBD1
TGTGCCAGCAGTTTTGGACAGGGTTCGGTGGAGACCCAGTACTTC
CASSFGQGSVETQYF
>TRBV5-1|NA|TRBJ2-1|TRBD2
TGCGCCAGCAGCCCAGAGCTAACTACTAGCGGGGTTGCGTTCTTC
CASSPELTTSGVAFF
>TRBV14|NA|TRBJ2-2|NA
TGTGCCAGCAGCCGTTCGACAGGAGGCGCGAACACCGGGGAGCTGTTTTTT
CASSRSTGGANTGELFF
>TRBV19|NA|TRBJ1-4|TRBD1
TGTGCCAGTAGTATAGATACAGGGGGCCGTGAAAAACTGTTTTTT
CASSIDTGGREKLFF
>TRBV4-3|NA|TRBJ2-6|NA
TGCGCCAGCAGCCAAGATCGGGGCTCTGGGGCCAACGTCCTGACTTTC
CASSQDRGSGANVLTF
>TRBV24-1|NA|TRBJ2-3|TRBD1
TGTGCCACCAGTGATCCGACAGGGTTAAGCACAGATACGCAGTATTTT
CATSDPTGLSTDTQYF
>TRBV3-1/TRBV3-2|NA|TRBJ2-1|NA
TGTGCCAGCAGCCAAGTTTCTGAGCGGGGACACTACAATGAGCAGTTCTTC
CASSQVSERGHYNEQFF
>TRBV19|NA|TRBJ2-3|TRBD2
TGTGCCAGTAGTATTCAAGCGGGGGGTCATACGCAGTATTTT
CASSIQAGGHTQYF
>TRBV6-2/TRBV6-3|NA|TRBJ1-6|NA
TGTGCCAGCAGTCCCCTCGCGGGGGATTCACCCCTCCACTTT
CASSPLAGDSPLHF
>TRBV7-9|NA|TRBJ2-7|NA
TGTGCCAGCAGCACACAAAGAGAGCAGTACTTC
CASSTQREQYF
>TRBV2|NA|TRBJ1-6|TRBD1
TGTGCCAGCAGTGAAGGGGGACAGGGGTCTTCACCCCTCCACTTT
CASSEGGQGSSPLHF
>TRBV27|NA|TRBJ1-1|NA
TGTGCCAGCAGTTTGCCAGATATGAACACTGAAGCTTTCTTT
CASSLPDMNTEAFF
>TRBV2|NA|TRBJ1-5|TRBD1
TGTGCCAGCAGTGGATTCGGACAGGGTGTTCAGCCCCAGCATTTT
CASSGFGQGVQPQHF
>TRBV9|NA|TRBJ1-2|TRBD1
TGTGCCAGCAGCGTAGACAGGGGGCCAGGTGGCTACACCTTC
CASSVDRGPGGYTF
>TRBV23-1|NA|TRBJ1-4|NA
TGCGCCAGCAGTCAATCCGGGGGGAGGGACGAAAAACTGTTTTTT
CASSQSGGRDEKLFF